In this sample, the clone carrying this T cell receptor beta chain turned up a few times. Its specificity is unknown. Making TCR cDNA involved 5'RACE template switching, which added UMIs and a universal primer site. TCRdb fed the 5' RACE reads into MiXCR, producing one record per CDR3 protein. The sample lists under 150,000 distinct CDR3 sequences, 7.7% occurring once. This sample was taken from a study of T cells after yellow fever vaccination. Notes on the study in general: The secondary response was weaker, and its peak arrived faster, on day 5 versus 15.

The CDR3 totals 14 residues. V gave up 4 bases and J gave up 7 bases; unmatched junction bases: 8. Germline-derived CDR1 and CDR2 are SGHTA and FQGNSA. Sequenced here: CD4+ T cells sorted from PBMCs, sampled 5 days after the yellow fever booster vaccination. The chain carries TRBV7-2 and TRBJ2-7; 9 bases align to TRBD1. This TCR derives from a man aged 30-40 years who received the YFV17D yellow fever vaccine. DNA of the CDR3: TGTGCCAGCAGCTCCTTACAGGGGGCGAGGGAGCAGTACTTC. Its protein is CASSSLQGAREQYF. The variable domain in full, completed from reference TRBV7-2 and TRBJ2-7, reads GAGVSQSPSNKVTEKGKDVELRCDPISGHTALYWYRQSLGQGLEFLIYFQGNSAPDKSGLPSDRFSAERTGGSVSTLTIQRTQQEDSAVYLCASSSLQGAREQYFGPGTRLTVT.